The clone carrying this TCR beta chain was observed a handful of times. Antigen: not known. This sample is part of a study of blood T cells in healthy people across ages. Broader study findings: Across the age range, TCR beta diversity per million T cells fell in a roughly linear way.

A second about 7 to 11 cycle PCR used barcoded and J-beta primers. MiXCR, run by TCRdb on the 5' RACE reads, gives a single entry per CDR3 protein. The data hold 1.6 million or so distinct CDR3 sequences, with roughly 32% observed a single time. Germline values: CDR1 ENHRY, CDR2 SYGVKD. This CDR3 is built from 14 residues. V dropped 11 bases and J dropped 3; count of bases not matched to a gene: 11. A minimum of 7 million PBMCs was isolated per sample. With each sample, at least 5.5 micrograms of total RNA were extracted. This clonotype was sampled from a woman aged 25-40 years in good health. The chain recombines TRBV10-3 with TRBJ2-3; 7 bases map to TRBD1. What was sequenced was blood. CDR3 protein: CAVKPGQWTDTQYF. The CDR3 nucleotides read TGTGCCGTCAAACCGGGACAGTGGACAGATACGCAGTATTTT.